One sample yielded the 2 T cell receptor beta chains listed below, sequenced in a study of blood T cells in healthy people across ages. With a J-beta primer mix and a sample-barcoded 5' primer, a second PCR ran 7 to 11 cycles. TCRdb independently ran MiXCR on the 5' RACE reads; one entry per CDR3 protein. The table shows about 730,000 distinct CDR3 sequences, with roughly 47% occurring only once. The material sequenced was blood. Every receptor here comes from a woman between 55 and 75 years old in good health.

This clonotype showed up just a few times. This chain links TRBV20-1 with TRBJ2-7, with D perhaps matching TRBD2 (5 bases). The V gene's germline CDR1 is DFQATT and CDR2 SNEGSKA (reference sequence). Trimming removed 0 bases from V and 4 bases from J, with 10 bases in between. The CDR3 loop spans 13 amino acids. The CDR3 reads CSARDRLAYEQYF. CDR3 DNA: TGCAGTGCTAGAGATCGTCTAGCTTACGAGCAGTACTTC.

This chain joins TRBV27 and TRBJ2-4; 7 positions agree with TRBD1. Germline V gene lookup returns CDR1 MNHEY and CDR2 SMNVEV (reference sequence). The J segment lost 13 bases and the V segment lost 6 bases, leaving 12 bases of the junction unmatched. This CDR3 is built from 13 residues. Here the CDR3 DNA reads TGTGCCAGCAGCACCCTTGGGACAGTCGGGCAGTACTTC. It codes for CASSTLGTVGQYF.